The 18 T cell receptor beta chains in this list originate from one sample, sequenced in a study of T cell responses to AZD1222 COVID-19 vaccine. Measured with immunoSEQ multiplex PCR; TCRdb has only the in-frame clones, and not every one. The repertoire holds under 150,000 clones, with about 91% as singletons. Material: peripheral blood, obtained 28 days after the second AZD1222 dose. These receptors all stem from an adult who received the AZD1222 COVID-19 vaccine.

V and J are TRBV27 and TRBJ1-1; no reliable D call. This CDR3 is 13 amino acids long. Germline V CDR1 and CDR2: MNHEY, SMNVEV (reference sequence). Trimming removed 7 bases at V and 1 base at J, with 10 bases between. This CDR3 reads CASISRQNTEAFF. CDR3 bases: TGTGCCAGCATATCCAGACAGAACACTGAAGCTTTCTTT.

The chain is built from TRBV10-1 and TRBJ1-6; TRBD1 might be the D (5 bases). This CDR3 has 15 amino acids. Looked up from germline, CDR1 is WNHNN and CDR2 is SYGVQD (reference sequence). Trimming pared 4 bases from V and 10 bases from J, leaving 17 bases between. The CDR3 loop reads CASSGLDGGRSPLHF. The CDR3 DNA reads TGCGCCAGCAGTGGACTTGACGGGGGTAGATCACCCCTCCACTTT.

The chain joins TRBV7-6 to TRBJ1-6; unclear D gene. This CDR3 spans 14 amino acids. Germline values: CDR1 SGHVS, CDR2 FNYEAQ. V lost 6 bases, J lost 9 bases, and 15 bases lay in between. The CDR3 spells CASSSEPGSSPLHF. As DNA, the CDR3 is TGTGCCAGCAGTTCGGAACCGGGTAGTTCACCCCTCCACTTT.

The J gene is TRBJ2-1, the V gene TRBV9; TRBD1 might be the D (5 bases). The CDR3 contains 15 residues. Germline loops: CDR1 SGDLS, CDR2 YYNGEE. V was trimmed by 3 bases and J by 2 bases, leaving 12 bases between them. CDR3 sequence reads: CASSAAGPTYNEQFF. The CDR3 DNA is TGTGCCAGCAGCGCCGCAGGGCCCACCTACAATGAGCAGTTCTTC.

The V gene is TRBV4-1, the J gene TRBJ1-2, with D perhaps TRBD1 (6 bases). Per the germline V gene, CDR1 is MGHRA and CDR2 is YSYEKL. Deletions cut 1 base from V and 6 bases from J, with 18 bases between. The CDR3 covers 16 residues. CDR3 coding DNA: TGCGCCAGCAGCCAAGCAACCGGACAGCCGATCAATGGCTACACCTTC. Translation gives CASSQATGQPINGYTF.

This clone was counted a single time. V usage is TRBV7-2 and J usage is TRBJ2-2, with 7 positions matching TRBD2. Germline CDR1 SGHTA, CDR2 FQGNSA. The CDR3 has 13 residues. The J segment lost 6 bases and the V segment lost 3 bases, leaving 1 base of the junction unmatched. CDR3 amino acids: CASSLGLSGELFF. As DNA, the CDR3 is TGTGCCAGCAGCTTGGGACTATCCGGGGAGCTGTTTTTT.

The chain couples TRBV5-5 to TRBJ2-5; 9 bases agree with TRBD1. CDR1 is SGHKS, CDR2 YYEKEE, per germline (reference sequence). V lost 4 bases and J lost 9; bases outside the gene matches: 7. The CDR3 sequence is 13 residues long. Here the CDR3 reads CASSPGQGESQYF. The CDR3 region has the DNA TGTGCCAGCAGCCCGGGACAGGGCGAGTCCCAGTACTTC.

The chain uses TRBV2 and TRBJ2-3; no clear D gene. The germline V gene encodes CDR1 SNHLY and CDR2 FYNNEI. CDR3 length: 14 residues. V lost 3 bases and J lost 2, with 9 bases in between. The CDR3 here is CASSDRADTDTQYF. Here the CDR3 DNA reads TGTGCCAGCAGTGATCGGGCGGACACAGATACGCAGTATTTT.

This sequence joins TRBV4-2 and TRBJ2-5, with D perhaps TRBD1 or TRBD2 (5 bases each). Looked up from germline, CDR1 is LGHNA and CDR2 is YNFKEQ. V was clipped by 7 bases and J by 5 bases, with 14 bases between them. CDR3 size: 13 residues. CDR3 amino acids: CASNRKGTETQYF. The CDR3 DNA follows: TGTGCCAGCAACCGGAAGGGGACGGAGACCCAGTACTTC.

This chain uses TRBV9 with TRBJ2-3; the D call may be TRBD1 or TRBD2 (6 bases each). Per the germline V gene, CDR1 is SGDLS and CDR2 is YYNGEE. The CDR3 runs to 14 residues. Trimming took 6 bases from V and 2 from J, leaving 13 bases between them. This CDR3 is CASNLGGPTDTQYF. Written as DNA, the CDR3 is TGTGCCAGCAACTTAGGGGGGCCCACAGATACGCAGTATTTT.

V usage is TRBV24-1 and J usage is TRBJ1-2; a weak D match, TRBD1 (6 bases). The V end lost 0 bases, the J end lost 7 bases, and 11 bases lay between the germline ends. The germline CDR1 and CDR2 sequences are KGHDR and SFDVKD. The CDR3 extends over 14 amino acids. The CDR3 sequence is CATSDLPGVGGYTF. For the CDR3, the DNA is TGTGCCACCAGTGATTTGCCAGGGGTCGGTGGCTACACCTTC.

This clone was detected once. This chain links TRBV5-1 with TRBJ1-6, with 7 bases lining up with TRBD1. V lost 4 bases and J lost 6; bases outside the gene matches: 4. CDR3 length equals 14 residues. The germline V gene encodes CDR1 SGHRS and CDR2 YFSETQ. CDR3 protein: CASSAGQPNSPLHF. The CDR3 DNA sequence: TGCGCCAGCAGCGCGGGACAGCCTAATTCACCCCTCCACTTT.

The CDR3 sequence: CSASLGTKETQYF. The CDR3 region has the DNA TGCAGCGCCTCGCTGGGGACAAAAGAGACCCAGTACTTC. The V gene is TRBV29-1, the J gene TRBJ2-5; weak D call: TRBD1 (6 bases). In germline, CDR1 is SQVTM, CDR2 ANQGSEA. The CDR3 loop spans 13 amino acids. The germline V and J ends were trimmed by 7 bases and 3 bases, with 15 bases remaining between them.

The table lists this clone with a few counts. The chain combines TRBV2 with TRBJ1-4; D is possibly TRBD1 (6 bases). CDR3 size: 15 residues. Trimming took 2 bases from V and 5 from J, leaving 12 bases between them. Germline CDR1 and CDR2: SNHLY and FYNNEI. CDR3 DNA sequence: TGTGCCAGCAGTGAAAGTAGACAGGTGAATGAAAAACTGTTTTTT. Its translation: CASSESRQVNEKLFF.

This chain links TRBV6-5 with TRBJ1-2, with 10 bases identical to TRBD1. The V and J ends lost 6 bases and 8 bases, in that order; junction bases with no gene match: 9. Germline CDR1 is MNHEY and CDR2 is SVGAGI. This CDR3 comprises 14 residues. The CDR3 is CASRKTGGEWGYTF. The CDR3 DNA reads TGTGCCAGCAGAAAGACAGGGGGCGAATGGGGCTACACCTTC.

V and J are TRBV4-2 and TRBJ2-3, with D hard to call. In germline, CDR1 is LGHNA, CDR2 YNFKEQ. V was pared by 0 bases and J by 0 bases, with 7 bases between. The CDR3 spans 15 residues. The CDR3 bases are TGTGCCAGCAGCCAAGAATACACCAGCACAGATACGCAGTATTTT. Translating it yields CASSQEYTSTDTQYF.

The J gene is TRBJ2-1, the V gene TRBV9; 8 bases agree with TRBD2. This CDR3 is 12 amino acids long. Germline CDR1 reads SGDLS; CDR2 reads YYNGEE. The trim removed 4 bases at V and 12 bases at J, leaving 6 bases unmatched. This chain's CDR3 is CASSPIAGLQFF. CDR3 nucleotides: TGTGCCAGCAGCCCTATAGCGGGGTTGCAGTTCTTC.

This chain links TRBV19 with TRBJ2-2; 10 nucleotides align to TRBD2. The J segment lost 1 base and the V segment lost 10 bases, leaving 3 bases of the junction unmatched. Per germline, CDR1 LNHDA and CDR2 SQIVND (reference sequence). The CDR3 is 14 residues long. The CDR3 DNA reads as TGTGCCACCTCTAGCGGGGGGAACACCGGGGAGCTGTTTTTT. It codes for CATSSGGNTGELFF.